The TCR beta chain described here comes from a study of T cells expressing NK-cell markers. The CDR3 runs to 16 residues. Germline loops: CDR1 SGHDT, CDR2 YYEEEE. TCRdb re-analyzed the 5' RACE reads; it lists each CDR3 protein once, without DNA. This table lists around 380,000 distinct CDR3 sequences. The sequence was obtained from a woman aged 50 to 60 in good health. Source material: blood T cells: a sorted CD56 or NKG2C T cell subset, CD4+ or CD8+ T cells, or bulk PBMC T cells (not recorded which). V and J are TRBV5-6 and TRBJ2-3. The CDR3 region is CASSLDGSYSTDTQYF.